What follows are 8 T cell receptor beta chains derived from one specimen sequenced in a study of graft-versus-host responses after intestinal transplantation. These TCRs' antigens remain unknown. Assay: immunoSEQ multiplex PCR; the TCRdb copy retains only in-frame clones and omits some. The table records around 96,000 clones, about 93% of them present only once. The sequenced sample was unstimulated CD4+ T cells sorted from spleen or lymph node cells, obtained before intestinal transplant. These receptors originate from a human donor who received an intestinal transplant.

The rearrangement uses TRBV2 and TRBJ2-5; 9 positions match TRBD1. The germline V gene has CDR1 SNHLY and CDR2 FYNNEI. V lost 9 bases to trimming and J lost 5 bases; unmatched junction nucleotides: 1. This CDR3 comprises 11 residues. The DNA of the CDR3 is TGTGCCAGGGGGACAGGGGAGACCCAGTACTTC. Protein product: CARGTGETQYF.

The chain uses TRBV7-6 and TRBJ1-3, with D possibly being TRBD1 (6 bases). In germline, CDR1 is SGHVS, CDR2 FNYEAQ. The CDR3 is 15 residues long. V was cut by 1 base and J by 7 bases, with 14 bases left in between. CDR3 in amino acids: CASSLEGGPGNTIYF. As DNA, the CDR3 is TGTGCCAGCAGCTTAGAAGGGGGACCCGGGAACACCATATATTTT.

The sample holds a few counts of this clone. The rearrangement uses TRBV4-2 and TRBJ2-1; TRBD2 might be the D (5 bases). This CDR3 is 16 amino acids long. Trimming left V 1 base short and J 5 bases short, with 15 bases between. Germline CDR1 reads LGHNA; CDR2 reads YNFKEQ. The CDR3 DNA reads as TGTGCCAGCAGCCAAGCGGGGTCCCGCCCCGACAATGAGCAGTTCTTC. Encoded protein: CASSQAGSRPDNEQFF.

This clone was counted once. The rearrangement joins TRBV18 to TRBJ1-2, with 7 nucleotides matching TRBD1. The CDR3 runs 15 residues. V shed 3 bases, J shed 8 bases, and the junction held 12 bases outside the gene matches. Germline CDR1 and CDR2: KGHSH and LQKENI. The CDR3 nucleotides are TGTGCCAGCTCACCGACAGAGCTATGGACAGGCGGCTACACCTTC. Protein sequence: CASSPTELWTGGYTF.

The chain recombines TRBV5-6 with TRBJ2-5; D is perhaps TRBD1 (6 bases). Per the germline V gene, CDR1 is SGHDT and CDR2 is YYEEEE. The V and J ends lost 3 bases and 4 bases respectively, with 10 bases between them. The CDR3 is 13 residues long. The CDR3 loop reads CASSYPRGETQYF. DNA for the CDR3: TGTGCCAGCAGCTATCCCAGGGGAGAGACCCAGTACTTC.

The chain uses TRBV27 and TRBJ2-6; D is uncertain. Deletions cut 3 bases from V and 1 base from J, with 7 bases between. CDR1 MNHEY and CDR2 SMNVEV come from the germline V gene (reference sequence). The CDR3 is 15 amino acids. CDR3 nucleotide sequence: TGTGCCAGCAGTTTGGGCATATCTGGGGCCAACGTCCTGACTTTC. Protein: CASSLGISGANVLTF.

The chain couples TRBV7-9 to TRBJ2-7; the match to TRBD1 covers 11 bases. Germline V gene sequence: CDR1 SEHNR, CDR2 FQNEAQ (reference sequence). After removal of 5 bases from V and 1 base from J, the junction contained 4 bases not matched to a gene. The CDR3 is 15 residues long. The CDR3 region is CASSRDRGESYEQYF. The CDR3 DNA is TGTGCCAGCAGCCGGGACAGGGGGGAATCCTACGAGCAGTACTTC.

The CDR3 is CASKERGATDTQYF. Here the CDR3 DNA reads TGTGCCAGCAAAGAGCGGGGGGCCACAGATACGCAGTATTTT. This sequence joins TRBV14 and TRBJ2-3; TRBD2 aligns across 9 bases. The CDR3 runs to 14 residues. Germline V lookup: CDR1 SGHDN, CDR2 FVKESK. V dropped 7 bases and J dropped 2; count of bases not matched to a gene: 4.